A single T cell receptor beta chain is shown here with its context. Its antigen is undetermined. The data were obtained in a study of blood T cells in healthy people across ages. Overall study findings and caveats: Donors of long life had a larger count of naive CD4+ cells and greater diversity than aged donors.

A J-beta primer mix and a sample-barcoded 5' primer were used in a second PCR of roughly 6 to 11 cycles. Every sample gave at least 2.5 million paired-end reads containing CDR3. Using its own MiXCR run on the 5' RACE reads, TCRdb lists one record per CDR3 protein. This sample yields 780,000 or so distinct CDR3 sequences, of which about 53% are seen a single time; about 38% belongs to the top ten. Donors were healthy Caucasian individuals from Russia aged about 6 to 100. Each donor had around 10 milliliters of peripheral blood drawn. The V gene lost 2 bases and the J gene lost 0 bases, with 7 bases spanning the gap. Germline lookup yields CDR1 DFQATT and CDR2 SNEGSKA (reference sequence). The CDR3 runs 13 residues.

The TCR was taken from a man older than 75 in good health. This rearrangement joins TRBV20-1 to TRBJ2-5; a weak D match, TRBD2 (5 bases). Sequenced input: blood. CDR3 residues: CSARTRNQETQYF. In nucleotides, the CDR3 is TGCAGTGCTAGAACTAGGAACCAAGAGACCCAGTACTTC.